This is a list of T cell receptor beta chains from one sample in a study of blood T cell repertoires in COVID-19. This table comes from immunoSEQ multiplex PCR, and its TCRdb copy is limited to in-frame clones, with some not included. Of tens of thousands of clones in the sample, roughly 91% were seen once. Specimen: peripheral blood. The receptor set was obtained from a human donor in a cohort sampled during active COVID-19. The CDR3 runs from the conserved cysteine through the conserved F or W.

>TRBJ1-3|TRBV18
CASSPGAGRGNTIYF
>TRBJ2-3|TRBV6-2/TRBV6-3
CASSYSPTGEADTQYF
>TRBJ1-5|TRBV6-2/TRBV6-3
CASSSPTGHNQPQHF
>TRBJ1-5|TRBV1
CTSSPTGEGNQPQHF
>TRBJ1-6|TRBV7-9
CASSSGQLNSPLHF
>TRBJ1-1|TRBV28
CASSLRQENTEAFF
>TRBJ1-4|TRBV6-1
CASSETDRGEKLFF
>TRBJ1-1|TRBV7-6
CASSQSALSNTEAFF
>TRBJ2-5|TRBV7-6
CASRRGQRGGSQETQYF
>TRBJ1-1|TRBV28
CASSRQGRYTEAFF
>TRBJ2-3|TRBV5-1
CASTEIEDGTDTQYF
>TRBJ2-2|TRBV28
CAVQRENGPGELFF
>TRBJ2-7|TRBV11-2
CASSYGQSYEQYF
>TRBJ2-6|TRBV18
CASSPRLASGLDVLTF
>TRBJ1-1|TRBV29-1
CSQRTGASEAFF
>TRBJ2-3|TRBV10-3
CAISGATGGTDTQYF
>TRBJ2-1|TRBV5-5
CASSLGSSGGRGTYNEQFF
>TRBJ2-3|TRBV21-1
CASSKAEGASGTDTQYF
>TRBJ2-1|TRBV7-4
CASSLVRLAGGGNEQFF
>TRBJ2-5|TRBV19
CASSTPGRGRGETQYF
>TRBJ2-1|TRBV3-1/TRBV3-2
CASSQDTGSYNEQFF
>TRBJ2-1|TRBV4-1
CASSQQGPSSYNEQFF